The clone carrying this TCR beta chain has a single count. These data belong to a study of blood T cell repertoires in COVID-19. Study background: Acute and convalescent COVID-19 samples came from the United States, Italy and Spain. PBMCs, B-cell-depleted T cells, or T cells provided the cDNA or gDNA that made up the material.

Per the original methods: Reference gene primers were amplified, and this amplification served to estimate nucleated cell counts. Clones were read by immunoSEQ multiplex PCR, and TCRdb kept only the in-frame ones, dropping some. That table supplies the V and J calls and clone size; D and trimming were determined from the DNA. The sample contains 140,000 or so clones, 80% to 85% of which appear only once. Sequenced sample: peripheral blood. This TCR was sampled from a human donor in a cohort sampled during active COVID-19.

Here the CDR3 DNA reads TGCGCCAGCAGCCCCATACAGGGGAACACTGAAGCTTTCTTT. This gives the protein CASSPIQGNTEAFF. The V gene is TRBV5-1, the J gene TRBJ1-1, with D possibly TRBD1 on 6 matching bases. The CDR3 runs to 14 residues. With 4 bases removed from V and 1 base from J, the gap between germline ends came to 11 bases. Germline V lookup: CDR1 SGHRS, CDR2 YFSETQ.